This TCR beta chain was identified in a study of CD8 T cells in Susac syndrome. The V gene's germline CDR1 is SEHNR and CDR2 FQNEAQ (reference sequence). V was pared by 5 bases and J by 1 base, with 15 bases between. CDR3 length equals 17 residues. After extraction with the RNeasy kit, about 0.45 to 1 ug of the RNA was reverse transcribed using random hexamers. TCRdb fed the immunoSEQ multiplex PCR reads into MiXCR, producing one record per CDR3 protein. Among 350,000 to 550,000 distinct CDR3 sequences listed, 85% were seen once. This clonotype occurred once. The genes are TRBV7-9 and TRBJ2-6; TRBD1 is a possible D gene (6 bases). This sequence originates from a human donor with multiple sclerosis. The sequencing input was CD8+ T cells from PBMCs. This chain's CDR3 is CASSQGQASSGANVLTF. CDR3 sequence (DNA): TGTGCCAGCAGCCAGGGGCAGGCGTCATCTGGGGCCAACGTCCTGACTTTC.